The 21 T cell receptor beta chains reported below all come from one sample, sequenced in a study of vaccination and CD4 T cells after COVID-19. Treatment given: roughly 11-day PBMC culture with coronavirus spike peptide pools or control peptides (ViraFEST assay). Their target antigens are unknown. Scientists ran DNA taken from cultured CD4+ T cells through the Oncomine TCR Beta short-read assay for sequencing. TCRdb reprocessed the PCR reads with MiXCR, giving one entry per CDR3 protein. The sample carries about 24,000 distinct CDR3 sequences, about 60% recorded once. Source material: CD4+ T cells from blood, cultured in vitro. The source is a human donor who had recovered from COVID-19.

J is TRBJ2-1 and V is TRBV6-2 or TRBV6-3, with D unclear. Deletions cut 2 bases from V and 5 bases from J, with 7 bases between. Germline CDR1 is MNHEY and CDR2 is SVGEGT. The CDR3 consists of 13 residues. The CDR3 DNA reads as TGTGCCAGCAGTTACGGCCGAGACAATGAGCAGTTCTTC. Protein sequence: CASSYGRDNEQFF.

V and J are TRBV20-1 and TRBJ2-2, with D tentatively TRBD2 (7 bases). CDR3 length: 13 residues. The germline CDR1 and CDR2 sequences are DFQATT and SNEGSKA (reference sequence). The CDR3 DNA follows: TGCAGCGGGGGGCGGGGGCGCACCGGGGAGCTGTTTTTT. It codes for CSGGRGRTGELFF.

The J gene is TRBJ1-2, the V gene TRBV27; 8 bases fit TRBD1. The CDR3 is made up of 14 amino acids. CDR1 is MNHEY and CDR2 is SMNVEV in the germline V gene (reference sequence). With 6 bases clipped from V and 7 bases from J, the junction kept 10 bases outside the gene matches. CDR3: CASRRTGKGPGYTF. The DNA of the CDR3 is TGTGCCAGCAGAAGGACAGGGAAGGGGCCTGGCTACACCTTC.

This clonotype was observed once. The chain uses TRBV12-3 or TRBV12-4 and TRBJ1-1, with D unclear. Deletions cut 2 bases from V and 2 bases from J, with 6 bases between. The CDR3 has 13 amino acids. The CDR3 here is CASSLRANTEAFF. CDR3 sequence (DNA): TGTGCCAGCAGTTTAAGGGCCAACACTGAAGCTTTCTTT.

V and J are TRBV7-6 and TRBJ2-2; TRBD1 is a possible D gene (6 bases). CDR1 and CDR2 (germline): SGHVS, FNYEAQ. V gave up 4 bases and J gave up 1 base, with 10 bases separating them. The CDR3 sequence is 15 residues long. In DNA, the CDR3 is TGTGCCAGCAGCTACAGACAGGAGAACACCGGGGAGCTGTTTTTT. Translating it yields CASSYRQENTGELFF.

The V and J genes are TRBV7-8 and TRBJ2-3; either TRBD1 or TRBD2 may fit D (6 bases each). V dropped 0 bases and J dropped 2 bases, with 18 bases sitting between them. CDR3 length equals 18 residues. Germline-derived CDR1 and CDR2 are SGHVS and FQNEAQ. CDR3 nucleotide sequence: TGTGCCAGCAGCTTAGCGGCCAGGGGAGGTCGAGACACAGATACGCAGTATTTT. It encodes CASSLAARGGRDTDTQYF.

This chain joins TRBV5-4 and TRBJ2-7; 8 bases agree with TRBD1. CDR1 SGHNT and CDR2 YYREEE come from the germline V gene (reference sequence). This CDR3 region has 13 residues. Losses at the gene ends were 4 bases for V and 6 bases for J; bases not matched to a gene: 6. CDR3 region: CASSRTGPGEQYF. CDR3 sequence (DNA): TGTGCCAGCAGCCGGACAGGGCCGGGCGAGCAGTACTTC.

The chain couples TRBV28 to TRBJ1-6; 9 bases map to TRBD1. The CDR3 runs 21 residues. The junction had 19 bases not matched to a gene; V was cut back by 6 bases and J by 1 base. Germline values: CDR1 MDHEN, CDR2 SYDVKM. As DNA, the CDR3 is TGTGCCAGCAGCCGACCGCCCCGAGACAGGGGGAAAAGGTCCTATAATTCACCCCTCCACTTT. Translation: CASSRPPRDRGKRSYNSPLHF.

This rearrangement joins TRBV6-1 to TRBJ2-4; D is possibly TRBD1 (5 bases). Per the germline V gene, CDR1 is MNHNS and CDR2 is SASEGT. The CDR3 consists of 15 residues. CDR3 in amino acids: CGKGLIKLAKNIQYF. In nucleotides, the CDR3 is TGTGGAAAGGGGCTTATCAAACTAGCCAAAAACATTCAGTACTTC.

V is TRBV24-1 and J is TRBJ2-1; D might be TRBD2 (6 bases). Germline CDR1 KGHDR, CDR2 SFDVKD. V was shortened by 3 bases and J by 3 bases, with 11 bases between the two germline ends. The CDR3 is 15 residues long. Written as DNA, the CDR3 is TGTGCCACCAGTGATCCGACGGGACTCTACAATGAGCAGTTCTTC. Amino acids: CATSDPTGLYNEQFF.

The chain uses TRBV20-1 and TRBJ2-3; either TRBD1 or TRBD2 may fit D (5 bases each). V shed 7 bases and J shed 8 bases, with 13 bases lying between them. Germline CDR1 reads DFQATT; CDR2 reads SNEGSKA (reference sequence). This CDR3 contains 11 residues. The CDR3 here is CSGEQGVTQYF. The CDR3 bases are TGCAGTGGGGAGCAAGGGGTTACGCAGTATTTT.

The chain links TRBV20-1 to TRBJ2-5; TRBD1 matches at 9 bases. Germline values: CDR1 DFQATT, CDR2 SNEGSKA (reference sequence). V gave up 5 bases and J gave up 3 bases; unmatched junction bases: 13. The CDR3 contains 16 residues. CDR3 amino acids: CSASPDDRGVKETQYF. In DNA, the CDR3 is TGCAGTGCTTCACCTGATGACAGGGGGGTAAAAGAGACCCAGTACTTC.

This chain joins TRBV20-1 and TRBJ2-1; possibly TRBD2 for D (5 bases). The CDR3 extends over 14 amino acids. Per germline, CDR1 DFQATT and CDR2 SNEGSKA (reference sequence). The ends were cut back, 2 bases at V and 0 bases at J, with 8 bases in the middle. The CDR3 DNA is TGCAGTGCTAGACTGACTAACTCCTACAATGAGCAGTTCTTC. It encodes CSARLTNSYNEQFF.

This chain links TRBV19 with TRBJ1-5, with D maybe TRBD1 (5 bases). CDR3 length equals 13 residues. V was trimmed by 5 bases and J by 9 bases, leaving 14 bases between them. Germline lookup yields CDR1 LNHDA and CDR2 SQIVND (reference sequence). CDR3 bases: TGTGCCAGTAGTTCTACAGGCCTCAGGCCCCAGCATTTT. This translates into CASSSTGLRPQHF.

The CDR3 spells CATSTSPLGGYTF. DNA for the CDR3: TGTGCCACCAGCACATCCCCCCTGGGTGGCTACACCTTC. The chain combines TRBV15 with TRBJ1-2; D not resolved. Trimming cost V 4 bases and J 7 bases, with 13 bases left between them. Germline V gene data show CDR1 as LNHNV and CDR2 as YYDKDF (reference sequence). CDR3 length: 13 amino acids.

There are a few counts of this clonotype. V gene TRBV5-8 combines with J gene TRBJ2-5; TRBD2 agrees at 10 bases. Germline assignment: CDR1 SGHTS and CDR2 YDEGEE. V trimming: 0 bases; J trimming: 5 bases; junction bases outside the gene matches: 7. The CDR3 loop spans 16 amino acids. The CDR3 protein is CASSLDWGLARETQYF. The CDR3 coding sequence is TGTGCCAGCAGCTTGGATTGGGGACTAGCGAGGGAGACCCAGTACTTC.

Only a few counts were recorded for this clonotype. V and J are TRBV24-1 and TRBJ1-1; no clear D gene. V dropped 3 bases and J dropped 3 bases, with 7 bases sitting between them. The V gene's germline CDR1 is KGHDR and CDR2 SFDVKD. The CDR3 runs 13 residues. The CDR3 sequence is CATSDPRYTEAFF. The CDR3 coding sequence is TGTGCCACCAGTGATCCCCGATACACTGAAGCTTTCTTT.

The chain couples TRBV20-1 to TRBJ2-3, with 16 nucleotides matching TRBD2. CDR3 size: 15 residues. V lost 5 bases to trimming and J lost 5 bases; unmatched junction nucleotides: 4. The V gene's germline CDR1 is DFQATT and CDR2 SNEGSKA (reference sequence). The CDR3 nucleotides read TGCAGTGCTTGGGGACTAGCGGGAGGGGGAGATACGCAGTATTTT. It encodes CSAWGLAGGGDTQYF.

This clonotype turned up a few times. The chain carries TRBV5-1 and TRBJ2-4; D not certain. The V and J ends lost 0 bases and 7 bases respectively, with 8 bases between them. The CDR3 runs to 13 residues. CDR1 SGHRS and CDR2 YFSETQ come from the germline V gene. The CDR3 region is CASSLEGVNIQYF. The CDR3 coding sequence is TGCGCCAGCAGCTTGGAGGGTGTGAACATTCAGTACTTC.

This rearrangement joins TRBV6-5 to TRBJ2-7, with no clear D. The CDR3 is 12 residues long. The germline V gene has CDR1 MNHEY and CDR2 SVGAGI. Trimming took 4 bases from V and 3 from J, leaving 7 bases between them. CDR3 nucleotides: TGTGCCAGCAGTTGGGATGGCTACGAGCAGTACTTC. It codes for CASSWDGYEQYF.

The gene calls are TRBV27 and TRBJ1-1, with D unclear. Germline CDR1 MNHEY, CDR2 SMNVEV (reference sequence). This CDR3 has 13 amino acids. Deletions cut 3 bases from V and 0 bases from J, with 5 bases between. CDR3 in amino acids: CASSFRMNTEAFF. Written as DNA, the CDR3 is TGTGCCAGCAGTTTCCGGATGAACACTGAAGCTTTCTTT.